Presented here are 16 T cell receptor beta chains from one specimen sequenced in a study of blood T cell repertoires in COVID-19. Clones were read by immunoSEQ multiplex PCR, and TCRdb kept only the in-frame ones, dropping some. The repertoire holds some 150,000 clones, with roughly 89% as singletons. Sequencing was carried out using peripheral blood. The receptors were sampled from a woman between 50 and 59 years old with acute or convalescent COVID-19.

This chain joins TRBV18 and TRBJ2-5; 8 bases line up with TRBD1. The junction had 1 base not matched to a gene; V was cut back by 3 bases and J by 4 bases. The CDR3 spans 13 residues. CDR1 KGHSH and CDR2 LQKENI come from the germline V gene. The CDR3 sequence: CASSPTGGETQYF. DNA of the CDR3: TGTGCCAGCTCACCTACAGGGGGAGAGACCCAGTACTTC.

The chain is built from TRBV6-5 and TRBJ2-5; 8 bases are shared with TRBD1. J gave up 1 base and V 2 bases, and 0 bases lay outside the gene matches. This CDR3 spans 14 amino acids. Germline CDR1 MNHEY, CDR2 SVGAGI. This CDR3 is CASSYTGGQETQYF. CDR3 DNA sequence: TGTGCCAGCAGTTACACAGGGGGCCAAGAGACCCAGTACTTC.

The chain employs TRBV11-3 and TRBJ2-3; no firm D call. V gave up 5 bases and J gave up 1 base, with 10 bases separating them. The germline CDR1 and CDR2 sequences are SGHNT and YENEEA. CDR3 size: 14 residues. The CDR3, as DNA: TGTGCCAGCAGCCATCGACTGGGCACAGATACGCAGTATTTT. This gives the protein CASSHRLGTDTQYF.

V usage is TRBV19 and J usage is TRBJ1-5; 7 bases map to TRBD1. CDR3 length: 14 amino acids. Trimming cost V 4 bases and J 6 bases; bases outside gene matches: 6. The germline CDR1 and CDR2 sequences are LNHDA and SQIVND (reference sequence). Here the CDR3 reads CASSNDRESQPQHF. CDR3 sequence (DNA): TGTGCCAGTAGTAACGACAGGGAAAGTCAGCCCCAGCATTTT.

The chain employs TRBV6-5 and TRBJ2-2, with 8 positions matching TRBD2. The CDR3 is made up of 15 amino acids. Germline CDR1 MNHEY, CDR2 SVGAGI. After removal of 5 bases from V and 4 bases from J, the junction contained 6 bases not matched to a gene. This chain's CDR3 is CASSKTAGGTGELFF. The CDR3 nucleotides read TGTGCCAGCAGTAAAACGGCGGGGGGCACCGGGGAGCTGTTTTTT.

V is TRBV6-5 and J is TRBJ2-3; TRBD2 matches 8 bases. CDR3 length equals 16 residues. V lost 4 bases to trimming and J lost 2 bases; unmatched junction nucleotides: 8. Germline assignment: CDR1 MNHEY and CDR2 SVGAGI. CDR3 loop: CASSSRGSGITDTQYF. CDR3 bases: TGTGCCAGCAGTTCCCGGGGTAGCGGGATCACAGATACGCAGTATTTT.

The gene calls are TRBV10-3 and TRBJ2-7; the D is unclear. The CDR3 sequence is 11 residues long. Trimming took off 4 bases at V and 4 bases at J, with 5 bases between the two ends. CDR1 and CDR2 from the germline V gene are ENHRY and SYGVKD. CDR3 sequence (DNA): TGTGCCATCAGTGCGCGTTACGAGCAGTACTTC. This encodes CAISARYEQYF.

The chain carries TRBV24-1 and TRBJ2-1, with 10 bases that match TRBD2. After removal of 4 bases from V and 7 bases from J, the junction contained 9 bases not matched to a gene. The germline V gene encodes CDR1 KGHDR and CDR2 SFDVKD. The CDR3 runs to 16 residues. The CDR3 DNA reads as TGTGCCACCAGTGACCCTGGGAGCGGGGGGGGGAATGAGCAGTTCTTC. This translates into CATSDPGSGGGNEQFF.

This chain links TRBV7-2 with TRBJ1-6; D unclear. The V end lost 1 base, the J end lost 11 bases, and 15 bases lay between the germline ends. This CDR3 is 15 amino acids long. Germline V gene sequence: CDR1 SGHTA, CDR2 FQGNSA. The CDR3 DNA follows: TGTGCCAGCAGCTTAGAGTCCGGGCGAGGGACACCCCTCCACTTT. Amino acid sequence: CASSLESGRGTPLHF.

The gene calls are TRBV11-3 and TRBJ2-1; D is ambiguous. The CDR3 has 15 residues. With 1 base removed from V and 3 bases from J, the gap between germline ends came to 10 bases. The germline V gene encodes CDR1 SGHNT and CDR2 YENEEA. The CDR3 nucleotides are TGTGCCAGCAGCTTAGGCTGGGCCAGCTACAATGAGCAGTTCTTC. Translation: CASSLGWASYNEQFF.

The gene calls are TRBV3-1 (or the pseudogene TRBV3-2) and TRBJ2-2; 7 bases map to TRBD1. Germline CDR1 and CDR2: LGHDT and YNNKEL (reference sequence). V shed 6 bases and J 6 bases; nucleotides not matched to a gene: 7. The CDR3 has 14 amino acids. The CDR3 here is CASRTTGSPGELFF. In DNA, the CDR3 is TGTGCCAGCAGGACGACAGGGAGCCCCGGGGAGCTGTTTTTT.

There are a few counts of this clone. V gene TRBV11-2 combines with J gene TRBJ2-7, with TRBD1 as a possible D gene (6 bases). The length of the CDR3 is 15 residues. With 4 bases removed from V and 4 bases from J, the gap between germline ends came to 17 bases. Germline V gives CDR1 SGHAT, CDR2 FQNNGV. CDR3: CASSSSGGSVYEQYF. In nucleotides, the CDR3 is TGTGCCAGCAGCTCTAGTGGGGGCAGTGTTTACGAGCAGTACTTC.

The rearrangement joins TRBV7-2 to TRBJ2-3; 12 bases line up with TRBD2. Trimming at V came to 1 base and at J to 10 bases, leaving 9 bases not matched to a gene. This CDR3 contains 16 residues. CDR1 is SGHTA, CDR2 FQGNSA, per germline. The DNA of the CDR3 is TGTGCCAGCAGCTTAGGGGTGGCTAGCGGGAGGGCCGCGCAGTATTTT. Translating it yields CASSLGVASGRAAQYF.

The rearrangement uses TRBV28 and TRBJ1-1, with 8 positions matching TRBD1. Losses at the gene ends were 2 bases for V and 3 bases for J; bases not matched to a gene: 5. The CDR3 length is 15 residues. Looked up from germline, CDR1 is MDHEN and CDR2 is SYDVKM. The CDR3 DNA sequence: TGTGCCAGCAGTTTACAGGGGGCTGGGTACACTGAAGCTTTCTTT. Its protein is CASSLQGAGYTEAFF.

CDR3 bases: TGTGCCATCAGTGAGTCTGACACCACGAACACTGAAGCTTTCTTT. Amino acid sequence: CAISESDTTNTEAFF. J is TRBJ1-1 and V is TRBV10-3; D is unresolved. The CDR3 totals 15 residues. V gave up 0 bases and J gave up 1 base, with 9 bases separating them. CDR1 and CDR2 from the germline V gene are ENHRY and SYGVKD.

The chain's CDR3 is CASSLTGRGVVYGYTF. For the CDR3, the DNA is TGTGCCAGCAGCTTAACTGGCAGGGGCGTTGTATATGGCTACACCTTC. The J gene is TRBJ1-2, the V gene TRBV7-3, with a possible D match to TRBD1 (6 bases). CDR1 is SGHTA and CDR2 is FQGTGA in the germline V gene. This CDR3 region has 16 residues. V shed 0 bases and J shed 5 bases, with 16 bases lying between them.